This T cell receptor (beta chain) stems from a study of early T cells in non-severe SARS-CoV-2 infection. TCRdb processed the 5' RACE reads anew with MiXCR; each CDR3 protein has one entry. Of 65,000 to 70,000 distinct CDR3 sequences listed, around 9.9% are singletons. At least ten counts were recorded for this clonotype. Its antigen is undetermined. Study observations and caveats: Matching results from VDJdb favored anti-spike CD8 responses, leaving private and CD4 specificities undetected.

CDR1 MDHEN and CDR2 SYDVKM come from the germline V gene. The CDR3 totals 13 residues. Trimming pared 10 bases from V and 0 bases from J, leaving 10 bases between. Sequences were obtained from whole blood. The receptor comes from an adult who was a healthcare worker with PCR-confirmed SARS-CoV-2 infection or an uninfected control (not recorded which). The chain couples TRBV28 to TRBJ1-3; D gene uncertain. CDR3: CATKGGSGNTIYF. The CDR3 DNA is TGTGCCACTAAGGGAGGCTCTGGAAACACCATATATTTT.